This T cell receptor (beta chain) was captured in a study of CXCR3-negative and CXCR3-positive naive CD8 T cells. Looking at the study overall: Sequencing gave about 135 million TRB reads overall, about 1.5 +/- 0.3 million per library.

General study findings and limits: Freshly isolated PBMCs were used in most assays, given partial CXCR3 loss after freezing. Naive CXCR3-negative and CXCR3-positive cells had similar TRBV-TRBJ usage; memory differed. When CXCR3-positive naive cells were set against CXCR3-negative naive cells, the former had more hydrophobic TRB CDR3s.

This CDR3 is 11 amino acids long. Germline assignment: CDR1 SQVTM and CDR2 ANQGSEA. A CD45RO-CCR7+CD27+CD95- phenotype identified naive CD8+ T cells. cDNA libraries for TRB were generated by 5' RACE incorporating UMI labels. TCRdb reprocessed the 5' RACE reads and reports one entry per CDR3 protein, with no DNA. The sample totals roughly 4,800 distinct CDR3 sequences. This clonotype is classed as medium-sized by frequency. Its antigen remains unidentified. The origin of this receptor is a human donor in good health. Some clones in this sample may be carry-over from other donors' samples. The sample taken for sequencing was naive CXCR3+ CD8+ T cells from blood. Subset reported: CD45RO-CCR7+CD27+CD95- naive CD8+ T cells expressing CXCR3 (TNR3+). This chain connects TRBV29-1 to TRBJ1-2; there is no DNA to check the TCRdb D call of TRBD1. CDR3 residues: CSVVWGDGYTF.